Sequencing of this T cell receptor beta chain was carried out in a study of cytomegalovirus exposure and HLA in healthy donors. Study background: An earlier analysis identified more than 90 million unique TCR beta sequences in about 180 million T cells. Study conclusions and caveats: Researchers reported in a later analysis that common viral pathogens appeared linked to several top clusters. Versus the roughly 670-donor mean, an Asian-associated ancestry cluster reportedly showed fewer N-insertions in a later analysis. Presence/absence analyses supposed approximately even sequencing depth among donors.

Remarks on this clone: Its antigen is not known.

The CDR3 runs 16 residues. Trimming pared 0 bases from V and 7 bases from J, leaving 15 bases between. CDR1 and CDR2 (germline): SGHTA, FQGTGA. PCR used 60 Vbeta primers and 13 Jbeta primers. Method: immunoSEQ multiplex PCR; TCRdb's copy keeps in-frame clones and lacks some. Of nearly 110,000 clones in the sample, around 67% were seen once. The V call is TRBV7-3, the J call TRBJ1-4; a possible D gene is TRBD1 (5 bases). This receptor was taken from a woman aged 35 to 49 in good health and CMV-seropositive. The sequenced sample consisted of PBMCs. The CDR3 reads CASSLTGPVHGEKLFF. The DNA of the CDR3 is TGTGCCAGCAGCTTAACGGGGCCAGTCCATGGTGAAAAACTGTTTTTT.